What follows are 14 T cell receptor beta chains derived from one specimen sequenced in a study of T cell responses to AZD1222 COVID-19 vaccine. Generated by immunoSEQ multiplex PCR, the TCRdb table keeps only in-frame clones and is missing some. Of more than 150,000 clones in the sample, roughly 90% were seen once. The material sequenced was peripheral blood, taken 28 days after the second AZD1222 dose. The origin of the receptors is an adult who received the AZD1222 COVID-19 vaccine.

The rearrangement uses TRBV18 and TRBJ1-2; D unclear. Germline V gene sequence: CDR1 KGHSH, CDR2 LQKENI. The ends were cut back, 2 bases at V and 5 bases at J, with 6 bases in the middle. The length of the CDR3 is 12 residues. The CDR3 sequence is CASSPGSYGYTF. The CDR3 DNA reads TGTGCCAGCTCACCAGGGTCGTATGGCTACACCTTC.

The rearrangement joins TRBV18 to TRBJ2-7; 7 positions agree with TRBD2. The CDR3 sequence is 13 residues long. V dropped 3 bases and J dropped 7; count of bases not matched to a gene: 6. Looked up from germline, CDR1 is KGHSH and CDR2 is LQKENI. The CDR3 sequence is CASSPPTSWEQYF. CDR3 bases: TGTGCCAGCTCACCCCCGACTAGCTGGGAGCAGTACTTC. Complete variable domain (other parts from reference TRBV18 and TRBJ2-7): NAGVMQNPRHLVRRRGQEARLRCSPMKGHSHVYWYRQLPEEGLKFMVYLQKENIIDESGMPKERFSAEFPKEGPSILRIQQVVRGDSAAYFCASSPPTSWEQYFGPGTRLTVT.

The chain carries TRBV19 and TRBJ1-1; D ambiguous. The CDR3 runs to 11 residues. Germline assignment: CDR1 LNHDA and CDR2 SQIVND (reference sequence). Trimming stripped 3 bases from V and 12 bases from J, with 11 bases between. The CDR3 sequence is CASSIGRETFF. The CDR3 region has the DNA TGTGCCAGTAGTATTGGTAGGGAGACTTTCTTT.

This chain connects TRBV27 to TRBJ1-6; D remains unclear. The CDR3 extends over 18 amino acids. The ends were cut back, 7 bases at V and 0 bases at J, with 19 bases in the middle. Looked up from germline, CDR1 is MNHEY and CDR2 is SMNVEV (reference sequence). The DNA of the CDR3 is TGTGCCAGCACCCCTTGGGGAGGATACGTCTCCTATAATTCACCCCTCCACTTT. Translated, it gives CASTPWGGYVSYNSPLHF.

This clone was seen a handful of times. The V and J genes are TRBV7-9 and TRBJ2-2; D is ambiguous. Looked up from germline, CDR1 is SEHNR and CDR2 is FQNEAQ (reference sequence). The CDR3 loop spans 12 amino acids. V was trimmed by 5 bases and J by 6 bases, leaving 7 bases between them. The CDR3: CASSRHSGELFF. CDR3 bases: TGTGCCAGCAGCCGCCATTCCGGGGAGCTGTTTTTT.

CDR3 nucleotides: TGTGCCAGCAGTTCGGACCCCTTAATACTTCAGTACTTC. As protein: CASSSDPLILQYF. This chain joins TRBV28 and TRBJ2-4; D call uncertain. This CDR3 region has 13 residues. Germline V CDR1 and CDR2: MDHEN, SYDVKM. Trimming removed 4 bases from V and 11 bases from J, with 15 bases in between.

The chain has TRBV23-1 and TRBJ1-2; D is undetermined. TRBV23-1 is assigned to the ORF class and has an uncertain function. V lost 8 bases and J 8 bases, leaving 12 bases between the germline ends. The CDR3 consists of 11 residues. CDR3 DNA: TGCGCCAGCGCCCTCGGAGGAGGCTACACCTTC. It translates to CASALGGGYTF.

The chain carries TRBV10-3 and TRBJ1-1; TRBD1 matches at 8 bases. V shed 4 bases and J 1 base; nucleotides not matched to a gene: 8. Per germline, CDR1 ENHRY and CDR2 SYGVKD. The CDR3 covers 16 residues. The DNA of the CDR3 is TGTGCCATCAGTGTGAAACCCGGGACAGGGAACACTGAAGCTTTCTTT. This encodes CAISVKPGTGNTEAFF.

The J gene is TRBJ1-1, the V gene TRBV27; 7 positions agree with TRBD1. The V segment lost 6 bases and the J segment 1 base; nucleotides outside the gene matches: 11. This CDR3 has 16 residues. Germline CDR1 MNHEY, CDR2 SMNVEV (reference sequence). Here the CDR3 reads CASRHPQGGRNTEAFF. In DNA form, the CDR3 reads TGTGCCAGCAGACACCCTCAGGGGGGGAGGAACACTGAAGCTTTCTTT.

In its sample, this clone was seen once. The chain combines TRBV5-1 with TRBJ1-4; D unresolved. The CDR3 spans 15 residues. The ends were cut back, 5 bases at V and 8 bases at J, with 19 bases in the middle. Germline loops: CDR1 SGHRS, CDR2 YFSETQ. The DNA for the CDR3 is TGCGCCAGCAGTAGGGAGGGTAGGGCTGGCGAAAAACTGTTTTTT. It yields the protein CASSREGRAGEKLFF.

V and J are TRBV30 and TRBJ2-1, with 11 bases identical to TRBD2. Germline CDR1 is GTSNPN and CDR2 is SVGIG (reference sequence). The length of the CDR3 is 15 residues. The ends lost 1 base at V and 7 bases at J; junction bases unmatched: 6. The CDR3 DNA sequence: TGTGCCTGGAGTGGACTAGCGGGGAAATTGAATGAGCAGTTCTTC. Protein: CAWSGLAGKLNEQFF.

The chain recombines TRBV4-2 with TRBJ2-5; D might be TRBD1 (5 bases). Trimming stripped 1 base from V and 1 base from J, with 13 bases between. This CDR3 has 16 residues. Per germline, CDR1 LGHNA and CDR2 YNFKEQ. The CDR3 loop is CASSQAQSQGQETQYF. Here the CDR3 DNA reads TGTGCCAGCAGCCAAGCACAGTCTCAGGGCCAAGAGACCCAGTACTTC.

The chain employs TRBV11-2 and TRBJ1-4; no definite D call. Trimming stripped 1 base from V and 7 bases from J, with 7 bases between. There are 13 residues in the CDR3. Germline V lookup: CDR1 SGHAT, CDR2 FQNNGV. The CDR3 DNA reads TGTGCCAGCAGCTTAGTTGGACGTGAAAAACTGTTTTTT. Translating gives CASSLVGREKLFF.

V usage is TRBV28 and J usage is TRBJ2-3; no firm D call. The germline V and J ends were trimmed by 4 bases and 4 bases, with 3 bases remaining between them. CDR3 length: 11 amino acids. The germline V gene has CDR1 MDHEN and CDR2 SYDVKM. CDR3 sequence: CASSYPDTQYF. DNA of the CDR3: TGTGCCAGCAGTTATCCAGATACGCAGTATTTT.